This T cell receptor (beta chain) was recovered during a study of Ad26.COV2.S vaccination and SARS-CoV-2 variants. Study findings and constraints: Analytic work on TCR breadth and depth might have understated the full extent of total T cell responses.

This clone appeared once. Its antigen is unknown. Trimming removed 0 bases at V and 11 bases at J, with 8 bases between. The CDR3 totals 12 residues. CDR1 SGDLS and CDR2 YYNGEE come from the germline V gene. Specified treatment: 15 to 20 received Ad26.COV2.S at low or high dose, single or two shots; 5 received placebo; per-sample allocation not given. Samples came from day 63 after the first vaccine or placebo injection. Measured with immunoSEQ multiplex PCR; TCRdb has only the in-frame clones, and not every one. Of 350,000 to 400,000 clones listed, 75% to 90% are singletons. The receptor was derived from a person between 18 and 59 years old who received the Ad26.COV2.S COVID-19 vaccine or a placebo. The genes are TRBV9 and TRBJ1-4; perhaps TRBD1 as D (6 bases). This sample comprised peripheral blood, obtained in a trial of Ad26.COV2.S vaccine versus placebo. DNA for the CDR3: TGTGCCAGCAGCGTAGGAACAGGGAAACTGTTTTTT. The encoded protein is CASSVGTGKLFF.